A single sample gave rise to the 20 T cell receptor beta chains below, sequenced in a study of blood T cells in healthy people across ages. The use of a sample-barcoded 5' primer and a J-beta primer mix characterized a second PCR of about 7 to 12 cycles. TCRdb independently ran MiXCR on the 5' RACE reads; one entry per CDR3 protein. The data show 1.5 million to 2 million distinct CDR3 sequences, about 28% seen once. The sample comprised blood. Receptor source: a woman in her twenties or thirties in good health.

CDR3 sequence reads: CDGSRYISSTDTQYF. DNA of the CDR3: TGTGACGGCAGTAGATATATTTCTAGCACAGATACGCAGTATTTT. The chain links TRBV7-2 to TRBJ2-3; D gene unclear. This CDR3 has 15 residues. Germline loops: CDR1 SGHTA, CDR2 FQGNSA.

This clonotype was recorded at least ten times. The chain has TRBV20-1 and TRBJ2-7; 13 nucleotides line up with TRBD2. V lost 0 bases, J lost 3 bases, and 2 bases stayed unmatched. The CDR3 extends over 15 amino acids. CDR1 is DFQATT, CDR2 SNEGSKA, per germline (reference sequence). The CDR3 sequence is CSARDRTSGSYEQYF. The CDR3 DNA follows: TGCAGTGCTAGAGATAGGACTAGCGGGAGCTACGAGCAGTACTTC.

This clonotype was picked up one time. The chain carries TRBV7-9 and TRBJ1-2; 8 bases line up with TRBD1. The CDR3 runs 15 residues. V gave up 5 bases and J gave up 4 bases; unmatched junction bases: 9. The germline gives CDR1 SEHNR, CDR2 FQNEAQ (reference sequence). The CDR3 DNA follows: TGTGCCAGCAGCCTCCAGGGACAGGCCTTCTATGGCTACACCTTC. Encoded protein: CASSLQGQAFYGYTF. The complete variable domain, with remaining parts taken from reference TRBV7-9 and TRBJ1-2, reads DTGVSQNPRHKITKRGQNVTFRCDPISEHNRLYWYRQTLGQGPEFLTYFQNEAQLEKSRLLSDRFSAERPKGSFSTLEIQRTEQGDSAMYLCASSLQGQAFYGYTFGSGTRLTVV.

Comment on this clonotype: Compared with germline, one end of the junction differs, possibly owing to a read error. The chain carries TRBV3-1 and TRBJ2-3, with D possibly called TRBD1 or TRBD2 (6 bases each). Germline V CDR1 and CDR2: LGHDT, YNNKEL (reference sequence). There are 15 residues in the CDR3. CDR3 sequence reads: CASSQEGGKTDAQYF. For the CDR3, the DNA is TGTGCCAGCAGCCAAGAGGGGGGCAAAACAGATGCGCAGTATTTT.

The rearrangement uses TRBV9 and TRBJ2-7; TRBD2 agrees at 12 bases. Trimming cost V 2 bases and J 6 bases; bases outside gene matches: 6. The CDR3 sequence is 15 residues long. Germline V lookup: CDR1 SGDLS, CDR2 YYNGEE. The CDR3 region is CASSVSSGGGSEQYF. CDR3 DNA sequence: TGTGCCAGCAGCGTCTCTAGCGGGGGGGGCTCCGAGCAGTACTTC. Full variable domain (outside the CDR3, taken from reference TRBV9 and TRBJ2-7): DSGVTQTPKHLITATGQRVTLRCSPRSGDLSVYWYQQSLDQGLQFLIQYYNGEERAKGNILERFSAQQFPDLHSELNLSSLELGDSALYFCASSVSSGGGSEQYFGPGTRLTVT.

This chain uses TRBV12-3 or TRBV12-4 with TRBJ2-7; perhaps D is TRBD1 or TRBD2 (5 bases each). The V gene lost 0 bases and the J gene lost 0 bases, with 15 bases spanning the gap. The CDR3 has 17 residues. The CDR3 coding sequence is TGTGCCAGCAGTTTAGCGCAAGGGACGGCGAGCTCCTACGAGCAGTACTTC. Its translation is CASSLAQGTASSYEQYF.

The chain couples TRBV10-2 to TRBJ1-1; D might be TRBD1 (6 bases). Between the trimmed V and J ends, which lost 2 bases and 8 bases, there was a span of 12 bases. The germline gives CDR1 WSHSY, CDR2 SAAADI. The CDR3 length is 13 residues. The CDR3 spells CASSETQDSEAFF. The CDR3 DNA sequence: TGCGCCAGCAGTGAGACTCAGGACAGCGAAGCTTTCTTT.

J is TRBJ1-5 and V is TRBV20-1, with D perhaps TRBD1 (6 bases). V was clipped by 6 bases and J by 7 bases, with 16 bases between them. The CDR3 length is 13 residues. Germline V gene lookup returns CDR1 DFQATT and CDR2 SNEGSKA (reference sequence). The CDR3 is CSARDIASQPQHF. The CDR3 nucleotides read TGCAGTGCGCGGGACATTGCCTCGCAGCCCCAGCATTTT.

This clonotype occurred many times. This chain connects TRBV9 to TRBJ1-2; a weak D match, TRBD1 (5 bases). Germline V gene lookup returns CDR1 SGDLS and CDR2 YYNGEE. V was shortened by 3 bases and J by 10 bases, with 13 bases between the two germline ends. This CDR3 has 12 amino acids. For the CDR3, the DNA is TGTGCCAGCAGCGCCCCGGAGGGGTACTACACCTTC. Amino acid sequence: CASSAPEGYYTF.

V and J are TRBV9 and TRBJ2-3; 7 bases map to TRBD1. With V trimmed by 0 bases and J by 2 bases, 0 bases remained unmatched. The CDR3 runs 14 residues. From germline, CDR1 is SGDLS and CDR2 YYNGEE. The CDR3 bases are TGTGCCAGCAGCGTAGAGGGGGCCACAGATACGCAGTATTTT. Protein sequence: CASSVEGATDTQYF.

This clonotype showed up just once. Since a much larger clone is just one base distant, this may be a read error. The chain combines TRBV24-1 with TRBJ1-2; D gene uncertain. The CDR3 extends over 14 amino acids. CDR1 KGHDR and CDR2 SFDVKD come from the germline V gene. V lost 7 bases, J lost 2 bases, and 13 bases lay in between. CDR3: CATRDSDGNYGYTF. The CDR3 coding sequence is TGTGCCACCAGGGACTCGGACGGAAACTATGGCTACACCTTC.

There are many counts of this clonotype. One end of the junction fails to match germline, which may point to a read error. This chain links TRBV5-1 with TRBJ1-4; D call uncertain. Germline CDR1 reads SGHRS; CDR2 reads YFSETQ. This CDR3 contains 14 residues. The CDR3: CASSPGRTNEKLFF. In nucleotides, the CDR3 is TGTGCCAGCAGCCCCGGACGGACTAATGAAAAACTGTTTTTT. The full variable domain, rest sourced from reference TRBV5-1 and TRBJ1-4, is KAGVTQTPRYLIKTRGQQVTLSCSPISGHRSVSWYQQTPGQGLQFLFEYFSETQRNKGNFPGRFSGRQFSNSRSEMNVSTLELGDSALYLCASSPGRTNEKLFFGSGTQLSVL.

This clonotype came up a few times. V and J are TRBV5-5 and TRBJ2-5; perhaps TRBD2 as D (6 bases). Per germline, CDR1 SGHKS and CDR2 YYEKEE (reference sequence). The CDR3 covers 16 residues. V shed 0 bases and J shed 5 bases, with 17 bases lying between them. The CDR3 loop is CASSLGGAGTAETQYF. CDR3 in DNA: TGTGCCAGCAGCTTGGGCGGGGCGGGAACGGCGGAGACCCAGTACTTC.

This clonotype was counted ten times or more. V usage is TRBV6-1 and J usage is TRBJ2-7, with D unclear. V was clipped by 0 bases and J by 0 bases, with 6 bases between them. The germline V gene has CDR1 MNHNS and CDR2 SASEGT. CDR3 length equals 14 residues. CDR3 sequence reads: CASSEARGSYEQYF. CDR3 sequence (DNA): TGTGCCAGCAGTGAAGCGCGTGGCTCCTACGAGCAGTACTTC.

This clonotype was detected only a few times. The V gene is TRBV10-3, the J gene TRBJ1-1; possibly TRBD1 for D (6 bases). This CDR3 is built from 18 residues. The V gene's germline CDR1 is ENHRY and CDR2 SYGVKD. Trimming pared 2 bases from V and 0 bases from J, leaving 19 bases between. The CDR3 nucleotides are TGTGCCATCAGTGAGCCTAAGGGGCAGGGGAGGGTGAACACTGAAGCTTTCTTT. This gives the protein CAISEPKGQGRVNTEAFF.

The chain carries TRBV20-1 and TRBJ2-1; D perhaps matches TRBD2 (6 bases). The V end lost 7 bases, the J end lost 8 bases, and 15 bases lay between the germline ends. The germline gives CDR1 DFQATT, CDR2 SNEGSKA (reference sequence). The CDR3 totals 12 residues. CDR3 region: CSVSGRFDEQFF. Here the CDR3 DNA reads TGCAGTGTTAGCGGTAGATTCGATGAGCAGTTCTTC.

This clonotype showed up just a few times. The J gene is TRBJ1-2, the V gene TRBV6-5; possibly TRBD1 for D (5 bases). The CDR3 runs to 17 residues. Trimming removed 0 bases from V and 2 bases from J, with 16 bases in between. Germline CDR1 is MNHEY and CDR2 is SVGAGI. The CDR3 DNA sequence: TGTGCCAGCAGTTACTCGACCCTGGTGGCAGGGAACTATGGCTACACCTTC. As protein: CASSYSTLVAGNYGYTF.

This chain joins TRBV20-1 and TRBJ2-5; unclear D gene. CDR1 and CDR2 from the germline V gene are DFQATT and SNEGSKA (reference sequence). V dropped 6 bases and J dropped 5 bases, with 13 bases sitting between them. This CDR3 comprises 12 residues. The CDR3 coding sequence is TGCAGTGCCAAGACTGTCCGGGAGACCCAGTACTTC. As protein: CSAKTVRETQYF.

This clonotype has more than one count but fewer than ten. This chain links TRBV20-1 with TRBJ1-1, with TRBD1 identical over 9 bases. CDR1 is DFQATT, CDR2 SNEGSKA, per germline (reference sequence). Trimming at V came to 6 bases and at J to 5 bases, leaving 7 bases not matched to a gene. There are 13 residues in the CDR3. The CDR3 DNA is TGCAGTGCAGGGAGGGGGACAGGGACTGAAGCTTTCTTT. Its translation is CSAGRGTGTEAFF.

Many counts were recorded for this clonotype. The chain combines TRBV12-3 or TRBV12-4 with TRBJ2-1; D is undetermined. The V end was cut by 3 bases, the J end by 3 bases, with 3 bases between. CDR3 length equals 12 residues. This CDR3 is CASSLRYNEQFF. In nucleotides, the CDR3 is TGTGCCAGCAGTTTGCGCTACAATGAGCAGTTCTTC.